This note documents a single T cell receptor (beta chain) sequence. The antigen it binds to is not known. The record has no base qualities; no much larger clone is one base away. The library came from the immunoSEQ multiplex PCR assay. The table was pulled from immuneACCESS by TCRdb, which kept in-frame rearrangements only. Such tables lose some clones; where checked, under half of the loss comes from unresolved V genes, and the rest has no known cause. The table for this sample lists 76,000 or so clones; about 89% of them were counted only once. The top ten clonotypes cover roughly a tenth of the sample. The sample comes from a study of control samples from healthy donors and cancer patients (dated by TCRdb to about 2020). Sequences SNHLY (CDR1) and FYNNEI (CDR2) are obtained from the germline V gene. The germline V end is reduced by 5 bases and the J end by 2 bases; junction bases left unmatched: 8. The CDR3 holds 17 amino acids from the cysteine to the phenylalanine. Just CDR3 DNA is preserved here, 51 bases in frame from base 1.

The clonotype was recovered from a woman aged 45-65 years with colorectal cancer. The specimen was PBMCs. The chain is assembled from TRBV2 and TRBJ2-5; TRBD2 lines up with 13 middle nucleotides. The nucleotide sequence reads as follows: TGTGCCAGCAGTTTTTCGACTAGCGGGGGGCCTCAAGAGACCCAGTACTTC. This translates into CASSFSTSGGPQETQYF.